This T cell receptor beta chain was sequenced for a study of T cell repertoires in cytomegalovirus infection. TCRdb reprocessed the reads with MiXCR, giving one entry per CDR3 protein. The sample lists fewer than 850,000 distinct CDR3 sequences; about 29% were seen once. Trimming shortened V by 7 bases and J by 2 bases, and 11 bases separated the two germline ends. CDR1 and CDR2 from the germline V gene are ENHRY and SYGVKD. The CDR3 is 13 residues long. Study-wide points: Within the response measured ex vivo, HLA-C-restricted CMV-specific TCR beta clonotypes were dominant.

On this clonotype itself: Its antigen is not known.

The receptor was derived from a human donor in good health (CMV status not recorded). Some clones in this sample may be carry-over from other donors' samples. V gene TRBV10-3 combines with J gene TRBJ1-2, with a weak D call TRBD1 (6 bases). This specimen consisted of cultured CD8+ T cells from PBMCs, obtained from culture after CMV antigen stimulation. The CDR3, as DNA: TGTGCCATCATACAGGGTTTAAACTATGGCTACACCTTC. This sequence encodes CAIIQGLNYGYTF.